A selection of T cell receptor beta chains follows, all from one sample in a study of T cell responses to AZD1222 COVID-19 vaccine. Some clones are missing from TCRdb's copy, which holds only in-frame ones; the method was immunoSEQ multiplex PCR. The repertoire holds about 66,000 clones, 85% to 90% seen once, with roughly 5% in the top ten. This sample comprised peripheral blood, obtained 28 days after the second dose of the MenACWY control vaccine. These receptors originate from an adult who received the MenACWY meningococcal vaccine as a control. Each CDR3 is given with its conserved first and last residue. A D gene is named only where the DNA matches it firmly. Clone size is stated in some rows and not others, as once, few, many or a class when expanded.

DNA,CDR3,D,length,J,size,V
TGCGCCAGCAGCTTGCTTCCGGGAAGCAATCAGCCCCAGCATTTT,CASSLLPGSNQPQHF,.,15,TRBJ1-5,.,TRBV5-1
TGTGCCAGCACCCTACCAGGACAGGCGTCGGGCGAGCAGTACTTC,CASTLPGQASGEQYF,TRBD1,15,TRBJ2-7,once,TRBV28
TGTGCCAGCAGCTTGGAAGGAGGAGGAGACACTGAAGCTTTCTTT,CASSLEGGGDTEAFF,.,15,TRBJ1-1,.,TRBV5-4
TGCGCCAGCAGCCAAGGACCCACACCCGTTAACTATGGCTACACCTTC,CASSQGPTPVNYGYTF,.,16,TRBJ1-2,once,TRBV4-1
TGTGCCAGCAAGGGCAGGGGGCTAGGCGAGCAGTACTTC,CASKGRGLGEQYF,TRBD1,13,TRBJ2-7,.,TRBV28
TGTGCCAGCAGCGCCGGGACAGGGCTTCATCAGCCCCAGCATTTT,CASSAGTGLHQPQHF,TRBD1,15,TRBJ1-5,.,TRBV14
TGTGCCAGCCATGGATGGGGACAGGGGAAGACTGAAGCTTTCTTT,CASHGWGQGKTEAFF,TRBD1,15,TRBJ1-1,once,TRBV19
TGTGCCAGCAGCGTAGCGGGGGGCTCTCATGGCTACACCTTC,CASSVAGGSHGYTF,.,14,TRBJ1-2,once,TRBV9
TGTGCCAGCAGTGGTGAAGGGACTCGTCCGTTCTTC,CASSGEGTRPFF,.,12,TRBJ2-1,.,TRBV25-1
TGTGCCAGCAGCGTAGGGGGCCCCGGGGAGCTGTTTTTT,CASSVGGPGELFF,.,13,TRBJ2-2,.,TRBV9
TGTGCCACCAGTGACCCCGCCAGCACAGATACGCAGTATTTT,CATSDPASTDTQYF,.,14,TRBJ2-3,.,TRBV24-1
TGCGCCAGCCTGGCAGAGGGGGGCTACACCTTC,CASLAEGGYTF,.,11,TRBJ1-2,once,TRBV5-1
TGTGCCAGCAGTTCGGCTGGCGTGTCCGATGAAGCTTTCTTT,CASSSAGVSDEAFF,.,14,TRBJ1-1,.,TRBV28
TGTGCCAGTAGTCCAGAGGCGCGCAAGAACCCAAGGGGCTACACCTTC,CASSPEARKNPRGYTF,.,16,TRBJ1-2,.,TRBV19
TGTGCCAGCTCACCAGGGACAGGGAAGTCACATACGCAGTATTTT,CASSPGTGKSHTQYF,TRBD1,15,TRBJ2-3,once,TRBV18
TGTGCCATCCGGGGGAGCTCCTACGAGCAGTACTTC,CAIRGSSYEQYF,.,12,TRBJ2-7,few,TRBV10-3
TGTGCCAGCAGCTTAGTGGGGACAGGGAGCAATGAGCAGTTCTTC,CASSLVGTGSNEQFF,TRBD1,15,TRBJ2-1,.,TRBV7-9
TGTGCCAGCAAGCTTACCGGGACAGGGCCGACCGAGCAGTACTTC,CASKLTGTGPTEQYF,TRBD1,15,TRBJ2-7,.,TRBV6-5
TGTGCCAGTAGTCCCCCGGAAAACACTGAAGCTTTCTTT,CASSPPENTEAFF,.,13,TRBJ1-1,.,TRBV19
TGTGCCAGCAGCACTGAACGGGTGATCTATGGCTACACCTTC,CASSTERVIYGYTF,.,14,TRBJ1-2,.,TRBV11-2
TGTGCCAGCAGCGTAGAATCCGACAGCTCCTACAATGAGCAGTTCTTC,CASSVESDSSYNEQFF,.,16,TRBJ2-1,.,TRBV9
TGCGCCAGCAGTGAGTACCGGACCGCGAGATCCTACGAGCAGTACTTC,CASSEYRTARSYEQYF,.,16,TRBJ2-7,.,TRBV10-1
TGTGCCAGCAGCCAAGACCTCGGGAATCAGCCCCAGCATTTT,CASSQDLGNQPQHF,.,14,TRBJ1-5,.,TRBV3-1/TRBV3-2
TGCGCCAGCAGCCACAGCCTTATCAGGGGGCAAAATTCACCCCTCCACTTT,CASSHSLIRGQNSPLHF,TRBD1,17,TRBJ1-6,few,TRBV4-1
TGTGCCAGCAGCTTAGATGGGGCAGGGGGGAACTACGAGCAGTACTTC,CASSLDGAGGNYEQYF,.,16,TRBJ2-7,.,TRBV11-2
TGTGCCAGTAGTATAGAATCAAGGAGGGCTGAAGCTTTCTTT,CASSIESRRAEAFF,.,14,TRBJ1-1,.,TRBV19
TGTGCCAGTAGACTTGAGTCACTCCCCTCCTACGAGCAGTACTTC,CASRLESLPSYEQYF,.,15,TRBJ2-7,.,TRBV19
TGCAGTGCCGCCTCCCACGACGAGCAGTACTTC,CSAASHDEQYF,.,11,TRBJ2-7,.,TRBV20-1
TGTGCCAGCAGCCGACAGTCAACTAATGAAAAACTGTTTTTT,CASSRQSTNEKLFF,.,14,TRBJ1-4,.,TRBV28
TGCGCCAGCAGCCAGAGAATAGACAGCGCCTCCTACGAGCAGTACTTC,CASSQRIDSASYEQYF,.,16,TRBJ2-7,.,TRBV4-1
TGTGCCTGGTTATTAAAGGGGGACATGGGGGGCTACACCTTC,CAWLLKGDMGGYTF,.,14,TRBJ1-2,once,TRBV30
TGCGCCAGCAGCTTTCAAGTACAAGAGACCCAGTACTTC,CASSFQVQETQYF,.,13,TRBJ2-5,.,TRBV5-1